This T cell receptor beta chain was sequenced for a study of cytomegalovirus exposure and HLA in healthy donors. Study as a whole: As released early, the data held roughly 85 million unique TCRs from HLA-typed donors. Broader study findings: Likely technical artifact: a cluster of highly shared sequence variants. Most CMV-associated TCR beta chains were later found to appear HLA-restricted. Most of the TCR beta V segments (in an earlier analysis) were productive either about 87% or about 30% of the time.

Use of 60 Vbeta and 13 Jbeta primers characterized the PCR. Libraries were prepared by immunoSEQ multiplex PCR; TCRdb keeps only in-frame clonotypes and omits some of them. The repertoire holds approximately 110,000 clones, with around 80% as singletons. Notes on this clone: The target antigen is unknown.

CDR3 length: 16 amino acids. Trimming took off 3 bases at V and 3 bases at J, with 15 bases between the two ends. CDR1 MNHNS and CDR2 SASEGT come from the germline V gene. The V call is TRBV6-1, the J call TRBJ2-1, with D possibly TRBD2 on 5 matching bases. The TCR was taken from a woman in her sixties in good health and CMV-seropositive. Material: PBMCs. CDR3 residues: CASSENGLASYNEQFF. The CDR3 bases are TGTGCCAGCAGTGAGAACGGACTGGCGAGCTACAATGAGCAGTTCTTC.